This T cell receptor (beta chain) came from a study of tumor-infiltrating lymphocytes in oesophageal squamous cell carcinoma. TCRdb re-analysed the PCR reads in MiXCR, keeping a single row per CDR3 protein. The repertoire consists of 23,000 or so distinct CDR3 sequences, with about 40% occurring once and the leading ten covering around 23%. This clonotype showed up just a few times. One end of the junction varies from germline; a read error may be responsible. Sequencing was carried out using esophageal tumor tissue. The TCR originated in a male donor with esophageal squamous cell carcinoma.

The CDR3 DNA follows: TGTGCCAGCGCTAACAGGGGGCCCTTTTCTATGTTCCTCACCTTC. Protein: CASANRGPFSMFLTF. The rearrangement joins TRBV2 to TRBJ1-1; the match to TRBD1 covers 9 bases. Germline CDR1 is SNHLY and CDR2 is FYNNEI. The CDR3 spans 15 residues.